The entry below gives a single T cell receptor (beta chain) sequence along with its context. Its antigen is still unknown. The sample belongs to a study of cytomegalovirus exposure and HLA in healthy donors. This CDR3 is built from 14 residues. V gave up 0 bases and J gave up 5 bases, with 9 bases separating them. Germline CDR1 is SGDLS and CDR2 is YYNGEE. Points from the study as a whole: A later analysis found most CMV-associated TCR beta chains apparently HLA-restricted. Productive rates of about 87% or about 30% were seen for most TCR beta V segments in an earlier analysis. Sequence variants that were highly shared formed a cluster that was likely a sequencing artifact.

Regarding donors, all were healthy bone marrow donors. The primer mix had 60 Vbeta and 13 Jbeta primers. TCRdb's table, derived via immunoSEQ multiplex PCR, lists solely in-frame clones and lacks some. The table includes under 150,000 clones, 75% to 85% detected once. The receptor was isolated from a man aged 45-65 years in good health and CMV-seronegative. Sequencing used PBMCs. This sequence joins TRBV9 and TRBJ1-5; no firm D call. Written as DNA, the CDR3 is TGTGCCAGCAGCGTAGGTCAGGCTTATCAGCCCCAGCATTTT. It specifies CASSVGQAYQPQHF.